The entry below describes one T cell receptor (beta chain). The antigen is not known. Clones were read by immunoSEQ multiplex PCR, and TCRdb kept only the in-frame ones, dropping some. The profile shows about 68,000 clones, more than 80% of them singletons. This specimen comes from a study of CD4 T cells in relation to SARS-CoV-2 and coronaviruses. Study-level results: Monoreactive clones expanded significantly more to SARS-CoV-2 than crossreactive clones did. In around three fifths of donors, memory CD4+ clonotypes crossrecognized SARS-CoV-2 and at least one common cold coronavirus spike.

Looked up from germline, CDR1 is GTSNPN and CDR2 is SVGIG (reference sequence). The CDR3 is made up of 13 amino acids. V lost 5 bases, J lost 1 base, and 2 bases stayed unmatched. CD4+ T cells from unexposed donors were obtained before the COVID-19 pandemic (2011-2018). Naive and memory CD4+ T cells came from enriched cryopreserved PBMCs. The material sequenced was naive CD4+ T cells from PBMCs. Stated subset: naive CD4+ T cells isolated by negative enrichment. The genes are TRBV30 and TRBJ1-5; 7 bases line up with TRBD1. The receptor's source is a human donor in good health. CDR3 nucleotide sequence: TGTGCCTGGGGGGACAGAAGCAATCAGCCCCAGCATTTT. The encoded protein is CAWGDRSNQPQHF.